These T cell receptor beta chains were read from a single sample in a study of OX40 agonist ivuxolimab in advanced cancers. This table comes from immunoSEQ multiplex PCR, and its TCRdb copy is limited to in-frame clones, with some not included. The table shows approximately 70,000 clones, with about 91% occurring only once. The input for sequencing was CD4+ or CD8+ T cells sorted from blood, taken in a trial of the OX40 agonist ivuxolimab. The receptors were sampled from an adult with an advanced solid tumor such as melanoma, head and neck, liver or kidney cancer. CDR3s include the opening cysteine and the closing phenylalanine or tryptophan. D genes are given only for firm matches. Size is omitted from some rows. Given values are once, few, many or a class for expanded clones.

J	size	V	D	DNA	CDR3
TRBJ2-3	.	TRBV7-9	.	TGTGCCAGCAGCCCCTCGTCTCGTCAGGGCGAGGGCACAGATACGCAGTATTTT	CASSPSSRQGEGTDTQYF
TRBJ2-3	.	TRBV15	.	TGTGCCACCTTTGCGGGCTCGTCCTTT	CATFAGSSF
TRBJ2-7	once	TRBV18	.	TGTGCCAGCTCACCGAGGGCGGGGGCCCGCGAGCAGTACTTC	CASSPRAGAREQYF
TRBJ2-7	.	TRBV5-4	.	TGTGCCAGCAGCCGATGGGAGAAATACGAGCAGTACTTC	CASSRWEKYEQYF
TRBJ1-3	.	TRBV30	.	TGTGCCTGGACGGACTCTGGAAACACCATATATTTT	CAWTDSGNTIYF
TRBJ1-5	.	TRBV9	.	TGTGCCAGCAGCGTAGGTGGGAGCAATCAGCCCCAGCATTTT	CASSVGGSNQPQHF
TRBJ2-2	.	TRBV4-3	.	TGCGCCAGCAGCCAAGATGGTGCGGGGCCTATCACCGGGGAGCTGTTTTTT	CASSQDGAGPITGELFF
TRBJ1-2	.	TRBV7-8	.	TGTGCCAGCAGCTTAGAACAGTTTTATGGCTACACCTTC	CASSLEQFYGYTF
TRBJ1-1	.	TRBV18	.	TGTGCCAGCTCACCGGGCGGTCGCACTGAAGCTTTCTTT	CASSPGGRTEAFF
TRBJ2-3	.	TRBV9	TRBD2	TGTGCCAGCAGCATCCAGACTAGCGGGTCGAACACAGATACGCAGTATTTT	CASSIQTSGSNTDTQYF
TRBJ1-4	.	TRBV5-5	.	TGTGCCAGCAGCTTGGAGACGGGGTGGCGGCAACTGTTTTTT	CASSLETGWRQLFF
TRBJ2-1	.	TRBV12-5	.	TGTGCTAGTGCCTTGGGGGACTGGTACAATGAGCAGTTCTTC	CASALGDWYNEQFF
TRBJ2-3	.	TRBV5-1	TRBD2	TGCGCCAGCAGCTCCACGGGACTAGGCACAGATACGCAGTATTTT	CASSSTGLGTDTQYF
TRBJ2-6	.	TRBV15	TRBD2	TGTGCCACCAGCAGAGTAGTAATAGCGGGAGGCGGGGAAGTAGCGGGGGCCAACGTCCTGACTTTC	CATSRVVIAGGGEVAGANVLTF
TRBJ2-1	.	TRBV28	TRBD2	TGTGCCAGCAGTCCGACTAGCAAAGCCTACAATGAGCAGTTCTTC	CASSPTSKAYNEQFF
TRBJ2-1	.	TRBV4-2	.	TGTGCCAGCAGCCCTAGTTACACTAGCCTATCCTACAATGAGCAGTTCTTC	CASSPSYTSLSYNEQFF
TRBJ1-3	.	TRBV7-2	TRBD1	TGTGCCAGCAGCTTCTCGCAGGGGGCGGGAAACACCATATATTTT	CASSFSQGAGNTIYF
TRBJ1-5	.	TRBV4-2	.	TGTGCCAGCAGCCAAGATCACGGGCGGACCAATCAGCCCCAGCATTTT	CASSQDHGRTNQPQHF
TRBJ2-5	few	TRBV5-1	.	TGCGCCAGCAGCTTGGGCCGGTATGACGAGACCCAGTACTTC	CASSLGRYDETQYF
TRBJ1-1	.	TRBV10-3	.	TGTGCCATCAGTGAACCCAGACAGGTGAACACTGAAGCTTTCTTT	CAISEPRQVNTEAFF
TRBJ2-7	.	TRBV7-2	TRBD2	TGTGCCAGCAGCAAAAATAGCGGGAGAAGTCCCTACGAGCAGTACTTC	CASSKNSGRSPYEQYF
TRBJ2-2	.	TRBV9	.	TGTGCCAGCAGCGGGGGCCCCCCGGCCACCGGGGAGCTGTTTTTT	CASSGGPPATGELFF
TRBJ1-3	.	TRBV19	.	TGTGCCAGTAGTCTTGGGCGTAACTCTGGAAACACCATATATTTT	CASSLGRNSGNTIYF
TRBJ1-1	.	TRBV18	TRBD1	TGTGCCAGCCGCCGGGACAGGGATTACACTGAAGCTTTCTTT	CASRRDRDYTEAFF
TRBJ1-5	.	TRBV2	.	TGTGCCAGCAGTGAAGGTCACAGCAATCAGCCCCAGCATTTT	CASSEGHSNQPQHF
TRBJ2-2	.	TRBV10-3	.	TGTGCCATCAGTGAGTCGCAGGTCACAGCGAACACCGGGGAGCTGTTTTTT	CAISESQVTANTGELFF
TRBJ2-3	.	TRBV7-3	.	TGTGCCAGCAGCTTAACGCCGACTGGGAGTACGCAGTATTTT	CASSLTPTGSTQYF
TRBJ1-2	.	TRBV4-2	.	TGTGCCAGCAGCCCCGGGGGAGGTCATGGCTACACCTTC	CASSPGGGHGYTF
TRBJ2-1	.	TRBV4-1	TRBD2	TGCGCCAGCAGCCAAGATTGGGGTAGCGGGAGGGGTGAGCAGTTCTTC	CASSQDWGSGRGEQFF
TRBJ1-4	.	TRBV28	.	TGTGCCAGCTGGCCGGGACGGGGTAATGAAAAACTGTTTTTT	CASWPGRGNEKLFF
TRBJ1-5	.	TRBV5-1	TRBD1	TGCGCCAGCAGCTTGGTGACAGGGGGTCATCAGCCCCAGCATTTT	CASSLVTGGHQPQHF
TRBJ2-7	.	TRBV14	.	TGTGCCAGCAGCCAAACGGTTTACGAGCAGTACTTC	CASSQTVYEQYF
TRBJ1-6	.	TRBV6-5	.	TGTGCCAGCAGACCGGACATGAACAATTCACCCCTCCACTTT	CASRPDMNNSPLHF
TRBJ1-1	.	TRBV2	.	TGTGCCAGCAGTCCCTCTTGGGGGGGCACTGAAGCTTTCTTT	CASSPSWGGTEAFF
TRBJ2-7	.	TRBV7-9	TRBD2	TGTGCCAGCAGCTCCCAAAATCCGGGACTAGACGTCTCCTACGAGCAGTACTTC	CASSSQNPGLDVSYEQYF
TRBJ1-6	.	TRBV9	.	TGTGCCAGCAGCGTTGCCTCGTGGAATTCACCCCTCCACTTT	CASSVASWNSPLHF
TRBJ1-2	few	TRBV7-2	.	TGTGCCAGCAGCCGGCGGGCGGACAAGGGCTATGGCTACACCTTC	CASSRRADKGYGYTF
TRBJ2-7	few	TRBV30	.	TGTGCCTGGAATTCACCACCCAGGCTCTACGAGCAGTACTTC	CAWNSPPRLYEQYF
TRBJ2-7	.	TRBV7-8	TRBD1	TGTGCCAGCAGCGTTGGACAGGGCTACGAGCAGTACTTC	CASSVGQGYEQYF